These 6 T cell receptor beta chains came from one sample sequenced in a study of blood T cells in healthy people across ages. For the second PCR, which ran for about 7 to 11 cycles, a sample-barcoded 5' primer and a J-beta primer mix were used. Each CDR3 protein is one row after TCRdb ran MiXCR on the 5' RACE reads. The sample lists 550,000 to 750,000 distinct CDR3 sequences; roughly 20% were seen once. The specimen was blood. The receptors here all came from a man between 65 and 85 years old in good health.

This clonotype occurred a few times. V and J are TRBV28 and TRBJ1-5; TRBD1 aligns across 8 bases. V was clipped by 7 bases and J by 1 base; unmatched bases: 12. The CDR3 totals 17 residues. Germline lookup yields CDR1 MDHEN and CDR2 SYDVKM. As DNA, the CDR3 is TGTGCCAGCATCCTTGGGGGACAGGCGCCAAGCAATCAGCCCCAGCATTTT. This sequence encodes CASILGGQAPSNQPQHF.

The rearrangement uses TRBV11-2 and TRBJ2-2; D may be TRBD1 (6 bases). Germline V gene sequence: CDR1 SGHAT, CDR2 FQNNGV. This CDR3 spans 15 amino acids. V was trimmed by 5 bases and J by 2 bases, leaving 12 bases between them. The CDR3 loop reads CASSRGDINTGELFF. As DNA, the CDR3 is TGTGCCAGCAGCCGAGGGGACATCAACACCGGGGAGCTGTTTTTT.

This clonotype was counted only a few times. This chain uses TRBV5-1 with TRBJ2-4, with D unresolved. Looked up from germline, CDR1 is SGHRS and CDR2 is YFSETQ. This CDR3 contains 15 residues. The V end lost 2 bases, the J end lost 0 bases, and 9 bases lay between the germline ends. CDR3 region: CASSFGRAAKNIQYF. The CDR3, as DNA: TGCGCCAGCAGCTTCGGCCGGGCAGCCAAAAACATTCAGTACTTC.

J is TRBJ2-7 and V is TRBV14; D is unclear. The V end was cut by 2 bases, the J end by 2 bases, with 13 bases between. Germline CDR1 and CDR2: SGHDN and FVKESK. The CDR3 is 15 amino acids. The CDR3 is CASSQLGQPTYEQYF. DNA of the CDR3: TGTGCCAGCAGCCAACTCGGGCAGCCAACCTACGAGCAGTACTTC.

This clonotype has more than one count but fewer than ten. The rearrangement links TRBV2 to TRBJ2-3, with 10 bases aligning to TRBD2. The CDR3 length is 16 residues. CDR1 is SNHLY, CDR2 FYNNEI, per germline. Germline trimming cut 7 bases from V and 4 bases from J; bases unmatched to any gene: 11. The CDR3 loop is CASKLSGRTRADTQYF. The CDR3 coding sequence is TGTGCCAGCAAGCTTAGCGGGAGGACCAGGGCAGATACGCAGTATTTT.

The chain uses TRBV5-1 and TRBJ2-7; D remains ambiguous. CDR1 is SGHRS and CDR2 is YFSETQ in the germline V gene. This CDR3 comprises 18 residues. The ends were cut back, 2 bases at V and 6 bases at J, with 27 bases in the middle. The CDR3 region has the DNA TGCGCCAGCAGCTTTGGGCGCGGTCCGGGCAGCACGTCTCCCGAGCAGTACTTC. This gives the protein CASSFGRGPGSTSPEQYF.